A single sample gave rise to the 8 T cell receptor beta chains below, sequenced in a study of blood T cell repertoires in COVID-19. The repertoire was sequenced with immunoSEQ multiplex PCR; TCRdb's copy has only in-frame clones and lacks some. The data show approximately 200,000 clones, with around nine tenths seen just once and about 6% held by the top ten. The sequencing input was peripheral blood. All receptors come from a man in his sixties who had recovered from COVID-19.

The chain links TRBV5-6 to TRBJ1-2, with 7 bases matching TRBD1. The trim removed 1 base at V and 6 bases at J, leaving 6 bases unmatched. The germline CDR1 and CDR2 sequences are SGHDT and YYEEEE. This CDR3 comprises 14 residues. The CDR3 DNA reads TGTGCCAGCAGCTTGATGCACAGGGGAGATGGCTACACCTTC. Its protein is CASSLMHRGDGYTF. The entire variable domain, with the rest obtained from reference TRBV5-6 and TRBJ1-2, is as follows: DAGVTQSPTHLIKTRGQQVTLRCSPKSGHDTVSWYQQALGQGPQFIFQYYEEEERQRGNFPDRFSGHQFPNYSSELNVNALLLGDSALYLCASSLMHRGDGYTFGSGTRLTVV.

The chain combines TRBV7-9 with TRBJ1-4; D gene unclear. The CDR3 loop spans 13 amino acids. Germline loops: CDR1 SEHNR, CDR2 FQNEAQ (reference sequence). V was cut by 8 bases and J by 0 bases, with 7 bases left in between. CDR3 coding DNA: TGTGCCAGCGCGGTTGCAACTAATGAAAAACTGTTTTTT. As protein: CASAVATNEKLFF.

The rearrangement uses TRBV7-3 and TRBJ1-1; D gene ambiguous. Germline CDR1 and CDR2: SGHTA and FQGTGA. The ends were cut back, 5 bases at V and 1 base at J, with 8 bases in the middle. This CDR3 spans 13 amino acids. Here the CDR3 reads CASSTRQNTEAFF. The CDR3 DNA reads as TGTGCCAGCAGCACCCGACAGAACACTGAAGCTTTCTTT.

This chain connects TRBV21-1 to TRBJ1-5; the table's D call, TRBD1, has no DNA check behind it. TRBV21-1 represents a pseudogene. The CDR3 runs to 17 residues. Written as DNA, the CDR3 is TGTGCCAGCAGCAATTCCCACAGGGATTATAGCAATCAGCCCCAGCATTTT. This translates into CASSNSHRDYSNQPQHF.

The CDR3 DNA is TGTGCCAGTAGTACCCGGACTAGCGGGCTTTCCTACGAGCAGTACTTC. It translates to CASSTRTSGLSYEQYF. The chain is built from TRBV19 and TRBJ2-7; the match to TRBD2 covers 11 bases. The ends lost 4 bases at V and 1 base at J; junction bases unmatched: 6. The CDR3 has 16 residues. Germline CDR1 LNHDA, CDR2 SQIVND (reference sequence).

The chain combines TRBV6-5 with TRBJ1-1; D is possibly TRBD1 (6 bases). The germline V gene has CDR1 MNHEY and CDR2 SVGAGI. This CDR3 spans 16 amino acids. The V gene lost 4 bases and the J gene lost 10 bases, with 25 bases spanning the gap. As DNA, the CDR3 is TGTGCCAGCAGTTCTATTACGACAGGTCTCACTGGGGGAGCTTTCTTT. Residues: CASSSITTGLTGGAFF.

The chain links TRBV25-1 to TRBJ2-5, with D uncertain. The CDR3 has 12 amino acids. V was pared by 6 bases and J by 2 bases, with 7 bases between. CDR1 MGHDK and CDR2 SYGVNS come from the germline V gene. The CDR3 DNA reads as TGTGCCAGCAGAAACTATCAAGAGACCCAGTACTTC. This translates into CASRNYQETQYF.

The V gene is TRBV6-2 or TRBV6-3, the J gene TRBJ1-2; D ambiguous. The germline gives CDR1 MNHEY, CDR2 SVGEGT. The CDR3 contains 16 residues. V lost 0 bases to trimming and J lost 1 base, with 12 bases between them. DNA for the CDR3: TGTGCCAGCAGTTACTCGACCCCCCCGGGTAACTATGGCTACACCTTC. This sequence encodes CASSYSTPPGNYGYTF.